This record looks at one T cell receptor beta chain sequence and its context. Methods used by the authors: Cell counts per sample came from amplifying reference gene primers. Profiled with immunoSEQ multiplex PCR; TCRdb holds only in-frame clones, not every one. V and J calls and clone size are as listed in that table; D and trimming were resolved from the DNA. The sample holds some 190,000 clones; 80% to 90% are singletons and the top ten take under 3.5%. Per germline, CDR1 MDHEN and CDR2 SYDVKM. V was pared by 5 bases and J by 6 bases, with 10 bases of the junction left unmatched. This CDR3 has 15 residues. This record belongs to a study of blood T cell repertoires in COVID-19. Across the study: Both acute and convalescent COVID-19 samples were obtained from the United States, Italy and Spain. PBMCs, B-cell-depleted T cells, or T cells were the source of the cDNA or gDNA that made up the material.

The chain couples TRBV28 to TRBJ2-1; 7 positions agree with TRBD2. The receptor's source is a man between 60 and 75 years old with acute or convalescent COVID-19. The sample comprised peripheral blood. The CDR3 protein is CASSPPGRASNEQFF. The CDR3 nucleotides read TGTGCCAGCAGTCCCCCGGGGAGGGCGAGCAATGAGCAGTTCTTC.